This TCR beta chain comes out of a study of blood T cell repertoires in COVID-19. Study-wide background: The United States, Italy and Spain supplied acute and convalescent COVID-19 samples. Sources were T cells, B-cell-depleted T cells, or PBMCs; the material itself was cDNA or gDNA.

V gave up 4 bases and J gave up 6 bases, with 20 bases separating them. The CDR3 consists of 15 residues. Germline V CDR1 and CDR2: SQVTM, ANQGSEA. Authors' processing steps: Estimates of nucleated cell counts were drawn from the amplification of reference gene primers. The method was immunoSEQ multiplex PCR; TCRdb's version includes in-frame clones alone and lacks a portion of them. That table is the source of V, J and clone size, and D and trimming were worked out from the DNA. This sample has 54,000 or so clones, with around 83% found just once. The receptor was isolated from a woman aged 60 to 75 with acute or convalescent COVID-19. The chain has TRBV29-1 and TRBJ2-3; D might be TRBD2 (5 bases). Input material: peripheral blood. The CDR3 bases are TGCAGCGTTGTGACCGGGATTTTCAATTCTGATACGCAGTATTTT. It codes for CSVVTGIFNSDTQYF.